This T cell receptor (beta chain) was retrieved from a study of blood T cell repertoires in COVID-19. Assay: immunoSEQ multiplex PCR; the TCRdb copy retains only in-frame clones and omits some. The sample lists around 450,000 clones; about 92% were seen once. This clone was found once. Input material: PBMCs or T cells enriched from blood (not recorded which). This TCR was recovered from a man between 18 and 29 years old who had recovered from COVID-19.

The CDR3 loop reads CASSPGGQYGYTF. The CDR3 bases are TGTGCCAGCAGTCCCGGTGGACAGTATGGCTACACCTTC. The chain has TRBV28 and TRBJ1-2, with D perhaps matching TRBD1 (6 bases). V was pared by 5 bases and J by 5 bases, with 12 bases between. CDR1 is MDHEN, CDR2 SYDVKM, per germline. The CDR3 sequence is 13 residues long.